This T cell receptor (beta chain) is from a study of control samples from healthy donors and cancer patients (dated by TCRdb to about 2020). Library creation used the immunoSEQ multiplex PCR assay. As stored in TCRdb, this immuneACCESS dataset retains in-frame rearrangements with V and J assigned. A fraction of the clones does not appear; measured against another copy, unresolved V genes explain less than half of the discrepancy, and the remainder lacks a known reason. For this sample there are just over 90,000 clones; around 86% appear just once. The ten largest clones take up around 1.3% of the sample. To note about this clone: What this receptor recognizes is not known. Base qualities are not recorded, but no much larger clone differs from it by a single base.

CDR3 length: 12 amino acids, cysteine to phenylalanine. Only CDR3 DNA is held: 36 bases, read in frame from base 1. Relative to germline, V is 4 bases shorter and J is 6 bases shorter, with 9 bases between their ends. Via the germline V gene (reference sequence), CDR1 is SEHNR and CDR2 FQNEAQ. The receptor was derived from a woman aged 45-65 years in good health. The rearrangement joined TRBV7-9 to TRBJ1-2, with the D gene too uncertain to name. Sequencing used blood. CDR3 reads: CASSSEGHGYTF. The DNA sequence is TGTGCCAGCAGCTCCGAAGGGCATGGCTACACCTTC.